The 29 T cell receptor beta chains below come from one sample, sequenced in a study of vaccination effects on CD4 cells after COVID-19. These receptors have no known antigen. The data were produced by immunoSEQ multiplex PCR, yet TCRdb's version contains in-frame clones alone and is incomplete. The sample includes some 40,000 clones, around two thirds of them seen just once. Peptide-pool stimulation followed by sequencing identified expanded antigen-specific CD4+ clonotypes in the ViraFEST assay. Following a roughly 11-day culture, CD4+ T cells were purified. The person acquired a PCR-confirmed SARS-CoV-2 infection between March and December 2020. The sequenced sample was CD4+ T cells from PBMCs cultured with HCoV-NL63 spike peptides, obtained before COVID-19 vaccination. The receptor source for this set is a human donor who had a prior SARS-CoV-2 infection.

The genes are TRBV19 and TRBJ1-5, with 7 positions matching TRBD1. Germline CDR1 reads LNHDA; CDR2 reads SQIVND (reference sequence). The CDR3 sequence is 18 residues long. Trimming at V came to 6 bases and at J to 1 base, leaving 15 bases not matched to a gene. The CDR3 sequence: CASSLRRGRLPSNQPQHF. The CDR3 nucleotides are TGTGCCAGTAGCCTCCGTAGGGGGCGACTTCCAAGCAATCAGCCCCAGCATTTT.

The chain uses TRBV3-1 (or the pseudogene TRBV3-2) and TRBJ2-2; TRBD2 matches 10 bases. This CDR3 region has 17 residues. Germline-derived CDR1 and CDR2 are LGHDT and YNNKEL (reference sequence). V gave up 1 base and J gave up 7 bases; unmatched junction bases: 9. This CDR3 is CASSQVSLAGRGGELFF. For the CDR3, the DNA is TGTGCCAGCAGCCAAGTGTCACTAGCGGGGAGGGGCGGGGAGCTGTTTTTT.

The genes are TRBV7-2 and TRBJ2-4, with D tentatively TRBD2 (5 bases). The CDR3 extends over 16 amino acids. Trimming removed 1 base at V and 9 bases at J, with 19 bases between. Germline values: CDR1 SGHTA, CDR2 FQGNSA. CDR3 bases: TGTGCCAGCAGCTTAGTTGCTAGCTCGATCGTCAGCATTCAGTACTTC. This encodes CASSLVASSIVSIQYF.

The chain combines TRBV3-1 (or the pseudogene TRBV3-2) with TRBJ2-7, with 8 bases fitting TRBD2. CDR1 LGHDT and CDR2 YNNKEL come from the germline V gene (reference sequence). The CDR3 spans 15 residues. J lost 3 bases, V lost 3 bases, and 7 bases had no gene match. CDR3 nucleotide sequence: TGTGCCAGCAGCCACGCTCCTAGCGGGTTCTACGAGCAGTACTTC. Translated, it gives CASSHAPSGFYEQYF.

V is TRBV5-1 and J is TRBJ2-7; a possible D gene is TRBD2 (6 bases). The CDR3 length is 15 residues. CDR1 is SGHRS, CDR2 YFSETQ, per germline. V was cut by 5 bases and J by 1 base, with 16 bases left in between. The DNA of the CDR3 is TGCGCCAGCAGACTGGGGGTCGGACTATCCTACGAGCAGTACTTC. It translates to CASRLGVGLSYEQYF.

This chain joins TRBV9 and TRBJ1-6; 8 positions match TRBD1. V lost 4 bases, J lost 7 bases, and 4 bases stayed unmatched. Germline assignment: CDR1 SGDLS and CDR2 YYNGEE. The CDR3 is 14 residues long. CDR3 coding DNA: TGTGCCAGCAGCACGACAGGGGACAATTCACCCCTCCACTTT. It encodes CASSTTGDNSPLHF.

This clone was picked up one time. This rearrangement joins TRBV7-2 to TRBJ2-7; 9 bases align to TRBD2. The CDR3 loop spans 15 amino acids. CDR1 and CDR2 (germline): SGHTA, FQGNSA. V lost 1 base to trimming and J lost 2 bases; unmatched junction nucleotides: 3. Here the CDR3 reads CASSLGLAGTYEQYF. Here the CDR3 DNA reads TGTGCCAGCAGCTTAGGGCTAGCGGGGACCTACGAGCAGTACTTC.

The chain is built from TRBV10-3 and TRBJ2-7, with 7 bases matching TRBD2. CDR1 is ENHRY and CDR2 is SYGVKD in the germline V gene. This CDR3 is built from 12 residues. J gave up 6 bases and V 3 bases, and 2 bases lay outside the gene matches. CDR3 protein: CAISELAGEQYF. As DNA, the CDR3 is TGTGCCATCAGTGAATTAGCGGGCGAGCAGTACTTC.

This chain connects TRBV29-1 to TRBJ2-2, with D perhaps matching TRBD2 (5 bases). CDR1 is SQVTM and CDR2 is ANQGSEA in the germline V gene. Trimming pared 5 bases from V and 8 bases from J, leaving 12 bases between. This CDR3 is built from 12 residues. CDR3 sequence (DNA): TGCAGCGTTTCGAGCGGTGGGGGGGAGCTGTTTTTT. The encoded protein is CSVSSGGGELFF.

The chain has TRBV7-2 and TRBJ2-2, with TRBD2 identical over 14 bases. CDR3 size: 18 residues. CDR1 and CDR2 (germline): SGHTA, FQGNSA. The V and J ends lost 5 bases and 0 bases, in that order; junction bases with no gene match: 5. The CDR3 protein is CASSPRTSGRSNTGELFF. CDR3 DNA: TGTGCCAGCAGCCCGAGGACTAGCGGGAGGTCGAACACCGGGGAGCTGTTTTTT.

CDR3 amino acids: CASSLTASLAAGEYNEQFF. The DNA for the CDR3 is TGTGCCAGCAGCTTAACCGCCTCGCTAGCGGCGGGTGAGTACAATGAGCAGTTCTTC. V gene TRBV7-3 combines with J gene TRBJ2-1; 7 bases fit TRBD2. Unmatched junction bases numbered 15, after V lost 0 bases and J lost 4 bases. Per germline, CDR1 SGHTA and CDR2 FQGTGA. The CDR3 length is 19 residues.

The V gene is TRBV9, the J gene TRBJ2-2; 10 bases line up with TRBD2. This CDR3 is built from 16 residues. V gave up 4 bases and J gave up 8 bases; unmatched junction bases: 11. Germline-derived CDR1 and CDR2 are SGDLS and YYNGEE. This chain's CDR3 is CASSPPLAGATGELFF. DNA for the CDR3: TGTGCCAGCAGCCCCCCTCTAGCGGGGGCCACAGGGGAGCTGTTTTTT.

The chain is built from TRBV2 and TRBJ2-7, with 9 bases lining up with TRBD2. This CDR3 comprises 15 residues. CDR1 is SNHLY and CDR2 is FYNNEI in the germline V gene. The V gene end was trimmed by 6 bases and the J gene end by 9 bases; junction bases not matched to a gene: 15. CDR3 in amino acids: CASSSQTSGKRVQYF. The DNA for the CDR3 is TGTGCCAGCAGCTCCCAGACTAGCGGAAAACGGGTGCAGTACTTC. Using reference TRBV2 and TRBJ2-7 for the parts outside the CDR3, the full variable domain is EPEVTQTPSHQVTQMGQEVILRCVPISNHLYFYWYRQILGQKVEFLVSFYNNEISEKSEIFDDQFSVERPDGSNFTLKIRSTKLEDSAMYFCASSSQTSGKRVQYFGPGTRLTVT.

The rearrangement joins TRBV6-5 to TRBJ1-1; D gene ambiguous. This CDR3 is built from 15 residues. Germline CDR1 and CDR2: MNHEY and SVGAGI. With 5 bases removed from V and 5 bases from J, the gap between germline ends came to 18 bases. CDR3 bases: TGTGCCAGCAGTCGTTATAGGCAGGAATTTACTGAAGCTTTCTTT. Translating it yields CASSRYRQEFTEAFF.

The CDR3 DNA reads as TGTGCCAGCACCTTCTTGCGGACAGGATTCTACGAGCAGTACTTC. Amino acids: CASTFLRTGFYEQYF. The rearrangement joins TRBV5-8 to TRBJ2-7; 7 bases fit TRBD1. CDR1 is SGHTS, CDR2 YDEGEE, per germline. V gave up 6 bases and J gave up 3 bases; unmatched junction bases: 12. CDR3 length: 15 residues.

This clone was observed a few times. The chain combines TRBV7-6 with TRBJ2-3, with TRBD2 matching 8 bases. Trimming removed 5 bases from V and 1 base from J; junction bases left unmatched: 11. The CDR3 extends over 17 amino acids. The germline V gene encodes CDR1 SGHVS and CDR2 FNYEAQ. This CDR3 reads CASSPIGGAFGTDTQYF. The CDR3 region has the DNA TGTGCCAGCAGCCCAATCGGGGGGGCGTTTGGCACAGATACGCAGTATTTT.

The chain combines TRBV27 with TRBJ1-2, with TRBD1 matching over 8 bases. CDR1 is MNHEY, CDR2 SMNVEV, per germline (reference sequence). This CDR3 region has 14 residues. V trimming: 8 bases; J trimming: 4 bases; junction bases outside the gene matches: 9. The DNA for the CDR3 is TGTGCCAGCGCACAGCAGGGGGCCAGCTATGGCTACACCTTC. It codes for CASAQQGASYGYTF.

The chain joins TRBV30 to TRBJ2-5; a possible D gene is TRBD2 (6 bases). This CDR3 has 14 amino acids. Germline CDR1 reads GTSNPN; CDR2 reads SVGIG (reference sequence). V dropped 1 base and J dropped 3 bases, with 12 bases sitting between them. The CDR3 region is CAWSEGVAEETQYF. In nucleotides, the CDR3 is TGTGCCTGGAGTGAAGGTGTAGCGGAAGAGACCCAGTACTTC.

J is TRBJ1-2 and V is TRBV27; D uncertain. V shed 5 bases and J shed 0 bases, with 19 bases lying between them. The CDR3 covers 17 residues. Germline CDR1 reads MNHEY; CDR2 reads SMNVEV (reference sequence). The CDR3 coding sequence is TGTGCCAGCAGTCTTTTGGGCAGCCGGGCGACTAACTATGGCTACACCTTC. Translation: CASSLLGSRATNYGYTF.

The chain is built from TRBV4-2 and TRBJ2-2; 7 nucleotides line up with TRBD1. The length of the CDR3 is 16 residues. After removal of 0 bases from V and 6 bases from J, the junction contained 7 bases not matched to a gene. Germline V gives CDR1 LGHNA, CDR2 YNFKEQ. The CDR3 region has the DNA TGTGCCAGCAGCCAAGATGAGGACAGGTCGGCCGGGGAGCTGTTTTTT. Its translation: CASSQDEDRSAGELFF.

The chain links TRBV6-6 to TRBJ2-7; 8 bases are a match to TRBD1. Germline CDR1 and CDR2: MNHNY and SVGAGI (reference sequence). V dropped 2 bases and J dropped 2; count of bases not matched to a gene: 5. The CDR3 contains 15 residues. For the CDR3, the DNA is TGTGCCAGCAGTTACCAAAGACAGGGGACCTACGAGCAGTACTTC. Translation gives CASSYQRQGTYEQYF.

This clone was seen just once. The chain recombines TRBV9 with TRBJ2-1; D might be TRBD2 (6 bases). The CDR3 runs 14 residues. The V end was cut by 0 bases, the J end by 5 bases, with 9 bases between. CDR1 and CDR2 (germline): SGDLS, YYNGEE. The CDR3 DNA reads TGTGCCAGCAGCGTAGTCGGGGGACACAATGAGCAGTTCTTC. Residues: CASSVVGGHNEQFF.

The chain couples TRBV2 to TRBJ2-3, with D unclear. The CDR3 extends over 13 amino acids. Germline CDR1 is SNHLY and CDR2 is FYNNEI. V was cut by 5 bases and J by 4 bases, with 10 bases left in between. CDR3 protein: CASSRFDADTQYF. The DNA for the CDR3 is TGTGCCAGCAGTCGGTTCGATGCAGATACGCAGTATTTT.

This clone was found many times. The V and J genes are TRBV12-5 and TRBJ1-2; 7 bases fit TRBD1. The CDR3 loop spans 13 amino acids. The V and J ends lost 7 bases and 5 bases, in that order; junction bases with no gene match: 7. CDR1 and CDR2 from the germline V gene are LGHNT and FRNRAP. CDR3 DNA: TGTGCTAGTGTAAGGGACAGTGGTTATGGCTACACCTTC. This sequence encodes CASVRDSGYGYTF.

The V call is TRBV5-5, the J call TRBJ2-4; 8 bases line up with TRBD1. The CDR3 length is 16 residues. The V and J ends lost 0 bases and 3 bases, in that order; junction bases with no gene match: 5. CDR1 SGHKS and CDR2 YYEKEE come from the germline V gene (reference sequence). CDR3 bases: TGTGCCAGCAGCTTGGTCCAGGGGGCTGGCAAAAACATTCAGTACTTC. Its translation is CASSLVQGAGKNIQYF.

Only one count was recorded for this clone. The V call is TRBV20-1, the J call TRBJ2-5; tentatively, D is TRBD2 (6 bases). CDR3 size: 11 residues. Trimming left V 5 bases short and J 6 bases short, with 10 bases between. Germline V CDR1 and CDR2: DFQATT, SNEGSKA (reference sequence). CDR3 nucleotide sequence: TGCAGTGCTGGAGGGAGTCAGACCCAGTACTTC. It translates to CSAGGSQTQYF.

The chain recombines TRBV5-6 with TRBJ1-2; D is undetermined. CDR1 and CDR2 from the germline V gene are SGHDT and YYEEEE. Trimming pared 0 bases from V and 5 bases from J, leaving 8 bases between. The CDR3 length is 13 residues. The CDR3 here is CASSLGSSYGYTF. The CDR3 DNA sequence: TGTGCCAGCAGCTTGGGGTCGTCTTATGGCTACACCTTC.

J is TRBJ2-2 and V is TRBV5-1; D remains unclear. This CDR3 contains 14 residues. Germline CDR1 reads SGHRS; CDR2 reads YFSETQ. V gave up 2 bases and J gave up 6 bases, with 11 bases separating them. This CDR3 is CASSFEYSSGELFF. The CDR3 DNA reads TGCGCCAGCAGCTTTGAGTATAGTTCCGGGGAGCTGTTTTTT.

This sequence joins TRBV27 and TRBJ1-1; tentatively, D is TRBD1 (6 bases). CDR1 MNHEY and CDR2 SMNVEV come from the germline V gene (reference sequence). The CDR3 covers 15 residues. Trimming left V 5 bases short and J 10 bases short, with 23 bases between. CDR3 loop: CASSVRTGPMMIAFF. The DNA for the CDR3 is TGTGCCAGCAGTGTCCGAACAGGGCCGATGATGATAGCTTTCTTT.